This T cell receptor beta chain was sequenced in a study of somatic mutations in cytotoxic T cells in rheumatoid arthritis. About the research overall: Blood from the patient (approximately 29 ml EDTA) was drawn right after diagnosis, pretreatment.

The study's findings and limits: CD8+ clonality rose with age in rheumatoid arthritis patients, unlike in healthy controls.

Concerning this clone: No antigen is known for it.

V lost 4 bases to trimming and J lost 2 bases; unmatched junction nucleotides: 1. The length of the CDR3 is 13 residues. The germline V gene has CDR1 SQVTM and CDR2 ANQGSEA. TCRdb's table, derived via immunoSEQ multiplex PCR, lists solely in-frame clones and lacks some. The sample consists of over 15,000 clones, approximately 78% of them appearing once. This chain connects TRBV29-1 to TRBJ2-1; TRBD2 matches at 8 bases. Material for sequencing was CD8+ T cells sorted from blood. This clonotype was obtained from an adult with rheumatoid arthritis. The CDR3 spells CSVGGGTYNEQFF. In nucleotides, the CDR3 is TGCAGCGTTGGCGGGGGGACCTACAATGAGCAGTTCTTC.